Shown below are 7 T cell receptor beta chains from a single sample sequenced in a study of cytotoxic CD8 clonotypes in ibrutinib-treated CLL. Produced via immunoSEQ multiplex PCR; TCRdb's table is partial and in-frame only. Seen here are about 330,000 clones, 67% observed once, and the top ten hold around 6.6%. The input for sequencing was PBMCs, taken after 36 months of ibrutinib treatment. These receptors were collected from a human donor with chronic lymphocytic leukemia.

This clone showed up just a few times. This CDR3 reads CASSLLSDTGELFF. The CDR3 nucleotides read TGCGCCAGCAGCTTGTTGTCGGATACCGGGGAGCTGTTTTTT. J is TRBJ2-2 and V is TRBV5-1; D gene uncertain. Trimming left V 1 base short and J 5 bases short, with 9 bases between. Per germline, CDR1 SGHRS and CDR2 YFSETQ. The CDR3 spans 14 residues.

This sequence joins TRBV19 and TRBJ2-3, with 9 bases lining up with TRBD1. CDR1 and CDR2 (germline): LNHDA, SQIVND (reference sequence). J lost 2 bases, V lost 5 bases, and 5 bases had no gene match. The CDR3 sequence is 15 residues long. In DNA form, the CDR3 reads TGTGCCAGTAGTGTCAGGACAGGGGACACAGATACGCAGTATTTT. This translates into CASSVRTGDTDTQYF.

The chain recombines TRBV7-3 with TRBJ2-7; no clear D. CDR1 and CDR2 (germline): SGHTA, FQGTGA. Trimming stripped 0 bases from V and 2 bases from J, with 11 bases between. The length of the CDR3 is 15 residues. Here the CDR3 reads CASSLTAASTYEQYF. The CDR3 DNA sequence: TGTGCCAGCAGCTTAACTGCGGCTTCCACCTACGAGCAGTACTTC.

V usage is TRBV4-1 and J usage is TRBJ2-1; D is undetermined. The germline V gene has CDR1 MGHRA and CDR2 YSYEKL. The CDR3 sequence is 13 residues long. The V and J ends lost 6 bases and 6 bases respectively, with 12 bases between them. The CDR3 DNA reads TGCGCCAGCAGACCGCCTTTTTCCAATGAGCAGTTCTTC. It encodes CASRPPFSNEQFF.

CDR3 region: CASSLLPPPRQETQYF. The CDR3 coding sequence is TGTGCCAGCAGCTTATTGCCGCCACCTCGCCAAGAGACCCAGTACTTC. This chain joins TRBV7-8 and TRBJ2-5; D unresolved. This CDR3 has 16 residues. Germline CDR1 reads SGHVS; CDR2 reads FQNEAQ. Trimming removed 2 bases from V and 1 base from J, with 14 bases in between.

This sequence joins TRBV10-3 and TRBJ2-2; D possibly matches TRBD1 or TRBD2 (5 bases each). Germline V gene lookup returns CDR1 ENHRY and CDR2 SYGVKD. This CDR3 contains 15 residues. The ends were cut back, 8 bases at V and 2 bases at J, with 15 bases in the middle. The CDR3 bases are TGTGCCATCCCCGGGAACAGGAGCAACACCGGGGAGCTGTTTTTT. Its translation is CAIPGNRSNTGELFF.

The CDR3 is CASSLMNEQFF. CDR3 coding DNA: TGTGCCAGCAGTCTTATGAATGAGCAGTTCTTC. The rearrangement links TRBV6-1 to TRBJ2-1, with D unclear. V lost 5 bases, J lost 7 bases, and 6 bases lay in between. The CDR3 sequence is 11 residues long. The germline CDR1 and CDR2 sequences are MNHNS and SASEGT.